Listed below are T cell receptor beta chains from one sample, sequenced in a study of control samples from healthy donors and cancer patients. The method was immunoSEQ multiplex PCR; TCRdb's version includes in-frame clones alone and lacks a portion of them. The sample has over 45,000 clones; roughly 87% are singletons. Sequenced sample: PBMCs. These receptors were taken from a man in his forties or fifties with colorectal cancer. Both conserved end residues are part of each CDR3. The order of the fields is CDR3 length, clone size, J gene, V gene, D gene, CDR3 DNA, CDR3 protein. D genes are given only for firm matches. The size of a clone is reported for some rows only, either as once, few or many, or as a class for expanded clones.

>15|NA|TRBJ1-5|TRBV30|NA
TGTGCCTGGAGTGTTTGGGGGGCCGGCAATCAGCCCCAGCATTTT
CAWSVWGAGNQPQHF
>14|NA|TRBJ2-5|TRBV5-4|TRBD2
TGTGCCAGCAGCTCAAAAAGCGGGATGGAGACCCAGTACTTC
CASSSKSGMETQYF
>16|few|TRBJ2-1|TRBV28|TRBD2
TGTGCCAGCAGTTTCCTAGGACTAGCGGGAGGGCCTCTCTCTTTCTTC
CASSFLGLAGGPLSFF
>13|NA|TRBJ2-7|TRBV11-2|NA
TGTGCCAGCAGCTTGGGACCTACCTGGGAGCAGTACTTC
CASSLGPTWEQYF
>13|NA|TRBJ2-7|TRBV27|NA
TGTGCCAGCAGTAAAGGACAACCCTACGAGCAGTACTTC
CASSKGQPYEQYF
>16|NA|TRBJ2-2|TRBV27|TRBD2
TGTGCCAGCAGTAATCCGGGACTAGATCGCACCGGGGAGCTGTTTTTT
CASSNPGLDRTGELFF
>13|once|TRBJ2-1|TRBV19|TRBD1
TGTGCCAGTAGTATGACAGGGTGGAATGAGCAGTTCTTC
CASSMTGWNEQFF
>13|NA|TRBJ2-3|TRBV5-1|NA
TGCGCCAGCAGCTTGGCGGGTACAGATACGCAGTATTTT
CASSLAGTDTQYF
>14|NA|TRBJ2-7|TRBV7-3|TRBD2
TGTGCCAGCAGCTCGACCGGACTAGCGGACGAGCAGTACTTC
CASSSTGLADEQYF
>14|NA|TRBJ1-1|TRBV29-1|NA
TGCAGCGTTGGGGGCGGGGTTTTGAACACTGAAGCTTTCTTT
CSVGGGVLNTEAFF
>13|NA|TRBJ2-5|TRBV18|NA
TGTGCCAGCTCACCACCGAACCAAGAGACCCAGTACTTC
CASSPPNQETQYF
>15|NA|TRBJ2-1|TRBV5-8|TRBD2
TGTGCCAGCAGCTCAAGCGGGAGCTCCTACAATGAGCAGTTCTTC
CASSSSGSSYNEQFF
>13|NA|TRBJ1-1|TRBV7-2|NA
TGTGCCAGCAGCTTAGCGACGGAGTACGTAGCTTTCTTT
CASSLATEYVAFF
>14|NA|TRBJ1-1|TRBV28|NA
TGTGCCAGCGGCCCCTCCCATCGAAACACTGAAGCTTTCTTT
CASGPSHRNTEAFF
>17|NA|TRBJ2-3|TRBV2|TRBD2
TGTGCCAGCAGCCTACTAGGACTAGCGGCTAGCACAGATACGCAGTATTTT
CASSLLGLAASTDTQYF
>17|NA|TRBJ1-3|TRBV7-8|NA
TGTGCCAGCAGCTCTAGACAGGCCGTTCTAGTTGGCAACACCATATATTTT
CASSSRQAVLVGNTIYF
>14|NA|TRBJ1-1|TRBV2|NA
TGTGCCAGCAGTGAACAGGGGACGAACACTGAAGCTTTCTTT
CASSEQGTNTEAFF
>16|NA|TRBJ2-4|TRBV7-2|TRBD1
TGTGCCAGCAGCTTAGTTTTCAGGGGGTCTCAAAACATTCAGTACTTC
CASSLVFRGSQNIQYF
>14|NA|TRBJ1-1|TRBV10-3|NA
TGTGCCATCAGTGAACAGAGAGGGTTGAGTGATGCTTTCTTT
CAISEQRGLSDAFF
>14|NA|TRBJ1-4|TRBV5-6|NA
TGTGCCAGCAGCAGCGGCTGGGGCCAGGAAAAACTGTTTTTT
CASSSGWGQEKLFF
>15|once|TRBJ1-4|TRBV7-8|NA
TGTGCCAGCAGCCGGTTAGGGGGGAGAAGTGAAAAACTGTTTTTT
CASSRLGGRSEKLFF
>14|NA|TRBJ1-2|TRBV25-1|NA
TGTGCCAGCAGTGAATGGGTTCCCTTGGGAGGCTACACCTTC
CASSEWVPLGGYTF
>14|NA|TRBJ1-1|TRBV19|NA
TGTGCCAGTAGGGCGACGGGGGGTGAAACTGAAGCTTTCTTT
CASRATGGETEAFF
>16|NA|TRBJ2-1|TRBV2|TRBD2
TGTGCCAGCAGTGATGTGGGGGAGGGGATTGACAATGAGCAGTTCTTC
CASSDVGEGIDNEQFF
>13|once|TRBJ1-5|TRBV18|NA
TGTGCCAGCTCACCAGCCGGAAAACAGCCCCAGCATTTT
CASSPAGKQPQHF
>12|NA|TRBJ2-1|TRBV19|TRBD2
TGTGCCAGTACGGAAGCGGGAAATGAGCAGTTCTTC
CASTEAGNEQFF
>14|NA|TRBJ1-2|TRBV4-1|NA
TGCGCCAGCAGCCACGTTGGGGGCCTCTATGGCTACACCTTC
CASSHVGGLYGYTF
>16|once|TRBJ2-1|TRBV7-2|TRBD2
TGTGCCAGCAGCCCCCCGGGACTAGCGGGAATCGGTGAGCAGTTCTTC
CASSPPGLAGIGEQFF
>14|once|TRBJ2-3|TRBV19|TRBD1
TGTGCCACTTGGGCGGGCAGGGGGAAGGATACGCAGTATTTT
CATWAGRGKDTQYF
>13|NA|TRBJ2-2|TRBV12-3/TRBV12-4|NA
TGTGCCAGCAGTTCAGGGTTTCCAGGGGAGCTGTTTTTT
CASSSGFPGELFF
>12|NA|TRBJ2-7|TRBV5-4|NA
TGTGCCAGCAGCTTGGGTAGGAATACGGCGTACTTC
CASSLGRNTAYF
>14|NA|TRBJ1-2|TRBV5-1|NA
TGCGCCAGCAGCTTGGAGCCTAGATCCCAGGGCTACACCTTC
CASSLEPRSQGYTF
>15|NA|TRBJ2-7|TRBV4-1|NA
TGCGCCAGCAGCCTCCGGGCGCCTAGCTCCTACGAGCAGTACTTC
CASSLRAPSSYEQYF
>13|NA|TRBJ2-5|TRBV6-5|NA
TGTGCCAGCAGGAAAGCGGGTCAAGAGACCCAGTACTTC
CASRKAGQETQYF
>12|NA|TRBJ1-5|TRBV7-9|NA
TGTGCCAGCAGCATGGAGATGGGGCCCCAGCATTTT
CASSMEMGPQHF
>13|once|TRBJ1-2|TRBV7-2|NA
TGTGCCAGCAGCTCATCTGGCTACTATGGCTACACCTTC
CASSSSGYYGYTF
>14|NA|TRBJ2-7|TRBV24-1|NA
TGTGCCACCAGTGCAGGACTGCATTCCTACGAGCAGTACTTC
CATSAGLHSYEQYF
>16|NA|TRBJ2-1|TRBV7-3|NA
TGTGCCAGCAGCCAAGACGGCGGTCAATATCGAAATGAGCAGTTCTTC
CASSQDGGQYRNEQFF
>17|once|TRBJ2-2|TRBV6-2/TRBV6-3|NA
TGTGCCAGCAGTTACTTAGGGGCGCAAACGAACACCGGGGAGCTGTTTTTT
CASSYLGAQTNTGELFF